The rows below give T cell receptor beta chains drawn from one sample of a study of blood T cell repertoires in COVID-19. Libraries were prepared by immunoSEQ multiplex PCR; TCRdb keeps only in-frame clonotypes and omits some of them. The sample has 200,000 to 250,000 clones; around 84% are singletons. The sample was PBMCs or T cells enriched from blood (not recorded which). The source of these receptors is a man in his forties who had recovered from COVID-19. Each CDR3 is given with its conserved first and last residue. The D gene is left open where the match is weak. Size is omitted from some rows. Given values are once, few, many or a class for expanded clones.

D	V	size	J	DNA	CDR3
-	TRBV30	-	TRBJ1-3	TGTGCCTGGAGTGAGAACACTGGAAACACCATATATTTT	CAWSENTGNTIYF
TRBD1	TRBV12-3/TRBV12-4	once	TRBJ1-2	TGTGCCAGCAGTTTAGCCGGGACAGCTCTTCTTTTC	CASSLAGTALLF
-	TRBV30	-	TRBJ1-3	TGTGCCTGGAGTGTATGGAGGGGTGGAAACACCATATATTTT	CAWSVWRGGNTIYF
-	TRBV12-5	-	TRBJ1-1	TGTGCTAGTGGCCTATCCCGCGGCATGAACACTGAAGCTTTCTTT	CASGLSRGMNTEAFF
-	TRBV11-2	-	TRBJ1-2	TGTGCCAGCAGCCCCCGGACTATGGGAGGGTCGGCCTTC	CASSPRTMGGSAF
-	TRBV2	once	TRBJ2-5	TGTGCCAGCAGGGGCGGAGGGACGGAGACCCAGTACTTC	CASRGGGTETQYF
-	TRBV5-8	-	TRBJ1-2	TGTGCCAGCAGCTTTCTGCGGAGGGGCTACACCTTC	CASSFLRRGYTF
-	TRBV23-1	-	TRBJ2-7	TGCGCCAGCAGCCGAGTTTACGAGCAGTACTTC	CASSRVYEQYF
-	TRBV30	-	TRBJ1-1	TGTGCCTGGAGAGGAGGAGAGACTGAAGCTTTCTTT	CAWRGGETEAFF
-	TRBV4-2	-	TRBJ2-5	TGTGCCAGCAGCCAAGCTGGGGCTTCCATTGACCAAGAGACCCAGTACTTC	CASSQAGASIDQETQYF
TRBD1	TRBV6-2/TRBV6-3	-	TRBJ1-2	TGTGCCAGCAGTTACGTGGACAGGGCCTACGACTATGGCTACACCTTC	CASSYVDRAYDYGYTF
-	TRBV6-6	-	TRBJ1-3	TGTGCCAGCAGTCGCGGAGGGGTGTCTGGAAACACCATATATTTT	CASSRGGVSGNTIYF
-	TRBV30	-	TRBJ1-3	TGTGCCTGGAGGACTCCAGGGGATGGAAACACCATATATTTT	CAWRTPGDGNTIYF